This TCR beta chain was identified during a study of T-cell memory formation after mild COVID-19. 5'RACE with constant-segment primers built TCRalpha and TCRbeta cDNA libraries with UMIs. TCRdb processed the 5' RACE reads anew with MiXCR; each CDR3 protein has one entry. The table records around 250,000 distinct CDR3 sequences, 15% of them present only once. The table lists this clonotype with a few counts. Antigen: not known. Study results and limitations: Clones that contracted from day 15 to 85 had balanced CD4/CD8; later expanders were CD4+ biased. Within pre-infection memory, some responding clones were found, suggesting cross-reactive memory joined. Contracting CD4+ clones sat mainly in CM and EM; CD8+ in EMRA.

The CDR3 loop spans 17 amino acids. The V and J ends lost 5 bases and 6 bases, in that order; junction bases with no gene match: 12. Germline V gene sequence: CDR1 MNHEY, CDR2 SVGAGI. The sample was PBMCs or a T cell subset sorted from them (not recorded which). This sequence joins TRBV6-5 and TRBJ2-1; 11 positions agree with TRBD2. This sequence originates from an adult woman who had mild COVID-19 (a few samples of this study predate the infection). Cell type and time point are not known. The CDR3 sequence: CASSTILAGGLRNEQFF. The CDR3 DNA reads as TGTGCCAGCAGTACCATATTAGCGGGGGGGCTACGCAATGAGCAGTTCTTC.